The clone carrying this T cell receptor (beta chain) appeared once. Its antigen remains unidentified. The CDR3 is made up of 16 amino acids. The V end was cut by 1 base, the J end by 0 bases, with 10 bases between. Germline CDR1 is SGHAT and CDR2 is FQNNGV. The sample comes from a study of T cells in localized non-small cell lung cancer. Study conclusions and caveats: Heterogeneity stays possible, as sequencing covered only one tumor region.

Clones were read by immunoSEQ multiplex PCR, and TCRdb kept only the in-frame ones, dropping some. The sample lists just over 70,000 clones; 85% to 90% were seen once. The chain joins TRBV11-2 to TRBJ2-1; the D call may be TRBD1 or TRBD2 (6 bases each). The sequence derives from an older male donor with stage III squamous cell lung carcinoma. The specimen comprised peripheral blood, sampled before any cancer treatment. CDR3 sequence (DNA): TGTGCCAGCAGCTTAGTCTGGGGGGCCTCCTACAATGAGCAGTTCTTC. The encoded protein is CASSLVWGASYNEQFF.